This T cell receptor beta chain was identified during a study of blood T cell repertoires in COVID-19. Authors' processing steps: How many nucleated cells were present was estimated from reference gene primer amplification. Data came from immunoSEQ multiplex PCR; TCRdb stores just in-frame clones and leaves some out. D and trimming come from the DNA, and the V and J calls and clone size come from that table. The data show about 250,000 clones, with approximately 85% seen just once and about 5.1% held by the top ten. CDR1 LGHNT and CDR2 FRNRAP come from the germline V gene. This CDR3 comprises 13 residues. V shed 6 bases and J shed 5 bases, with 13 bases lying between them.

What was sequenced was peripheral blood. The TCR was taken from a man aged 45 to 65 with active or convalescent COVID-19. V gene TRBV12-5 combines with J gene TRBJ1-1; possible D gene TRBD1, 5 bases. The CDR3 protein is CASGFGGGTEAFF. DNA of the CDR3: TGTGCTAGTGGCTTTGGGGGAGGGACTGAAGCTTTCTTT.